This passage covers 30 T cell receptor beta chains from one sample sequenced in a study of identical twins. One entry per CDR3 protein results from TCRdb running MiXCR on the 5' RACE reads. This sample has fewer than 550,000 distinct CDR3 sequences; roughly an eighth occur once, and the top ten carry 0.98%. These records were also assigned to another study, of yellow fever vaccine responses in identical twins.

The sample comprised CD4+ T cells sorted from blood. These receptors all come from a woman between 18 and 30 years old in good health.

This clonotype has more than one count but fewer than ten. This chain links TRBV10-1 with TRBJ2-7, with D hard to call. The CDR3 has 12 amino acids. The germline CDR1 and CDR2 sequences are WNHNN and SYGVQD (reference sequence). Trimming removed 9 bases from V and 2 bases from J, with 11 bases in between. CDR3 amino acids: CARTTLTYEQYF. In DNA form, the CDR3 reads TGCGCCAGGACGACATTGACCTACGAGCAGTACTTC.

The chain combines TRBV7-8 with TRBJ2-1, with D perhaps matching TRBD2 (5 bases). V dropped 5 bases and J dropped 16 bases, with 21 bases sitting between them. CDR1 and CDR2 from the germline V gene are SGHVS and FQNEAQ. CDR3 length: 13 amino acids. The CDR3 DNA sequence: TGTGCCAGCAGCCCCTTGACTACCACTCGTAGCTTCTTC. As protein: CASSPLTTTRSFF.

In its sample, this clonotype was seen a few times. This chain links TRBV6-1 with TRBJ2-3; 8 bases line up with TRBD1. The germline V gene has CDR1 MNHNS and CDR2 SASEGT. The CDR3 consists of 14 residues. The V gene end was trimmed by 6 bases and the J gene end by 2 bases; junction bases not matched to a gene: 4. CDR3 sequence: CASRRDRITDTQYF. In DNA, the CDR3 is TGTGCCAGCAGGCGGGACAGGATCACAGATACGCAGTATTTT.

V usage is TRBV5-1 and J usage is TRBJ1-6; D remains ambiguous. The CDR3 runs to 13 residues. V lost 5 bases, J lost 0 bases, and 3 bases lay in between. Germline CDR1 reads SGHRS; CDR2 reads YFSETQ. CDR3 sequence reads: CASRSSYNSPLHF. The CDR3 DNA follows: TGCGCCAGCAGGAGCTCCTATAATTCACCCCTCCACTTT. Complete variable domain (other parts from reference TRBV5-1 and TRBJ1-6): KAGVTQTPRYLIKTRGQQVTLSCSPISGHRSVSWYQQTPGQGLQFLFEYFSETQRNKGNFPGRFSGRQFSNSRSEMNVSTLELGDSALYLCASRSSYNSPLHFGNGTRLTVT.

This clonotype was observed a few times. This chain connects TRBV5-1 to TRBJ2-5, with 8 positions matching TRBD2. The length of the CDR3 is 17 residues. V dropped 4 bases and J dropped 1; count of bases not matched to a gene: 12. In germline, CDR1 is SGHRS, CDR2 YFSETQ. The CDR3 nucleotides are TGCGCCAGCAGCCGCGGGGGATTAGCGGGGACCCAAGAGACCCAGTACTTC. It specifies CASSRGGLAGTQETQYF.

The chain recombines TRBV7-2 with TRBJ1-5, with D possibly TRBD1 on 6 matching bases. CDR1 is SGHTA, CDR2 FQGNSA, per germline. Trimming took 4 bases from V and 5 from J, leaving 15 bases between them. The CDR3 contains 15 residues. The CDR3 loop is CASSSGAGVYQPQHF. The DNA of the CDR3 is TGTGCCAGCAGCTCAGGGGCAGGGGTTTATCAGCCCCAGCATTTT. Full variable domain (remainder filled in from reference TRBV7-2 and TRBJ1-5): GAGVSQSPSNKVTEKGKDVELRCDPISGHTALYWYRQSLGQGLEFLIYFQGNSAPDKSGLPSDRFSAERTGGSVSTLTIQRTQQEDSAVYLCASSSGAGVYQPQHFGDGTRLSIL.

This clonotype was counted ten times or more. In DNA, the CDR3 is TGCGCCAGCAGCAACGGACTAGAGGCCGAGACCCAGTACTTC. It codes for CASSNGLEAETQYF. The chain combines TRBV5-1 with TRBJ2-5; the match to TRBD2 covers 7 bases. The CDR3 length is 14 residues. J gave up 5 bases and V 4 bases, and 8 bases lay outside the gene matches. Per germline, CDR1 SGHRS and CDR2 YFSETQ.

The V and J genes are TRBV27 and TRBJ1-1; possible D gene TRBD1, 5 bases. The CDR3 consists of 16 residues. Germline V gene lookup returns CDR1 MNHEY and CDR2 SMNVEV (reference sequence). The V end lost 5 bases, the J end lost 0 bases, and 16 bases lay between the germline ends. CDR3 region: CASSPRQPSMNTEAFF. The CDR3 nucleotides read TGTGCCAGCAGTCCCCGACAGCCGAGCATGAACACTGAAGCTTTCTTT.

The genes are TRBV24-1 and TRBJ2-1, with D possibly matching TRBD2 (5 bases). This CDR3 region has 12 residues. The V end was cut by 11 bases, the J end by 5 bases, with 12 bases between. Looked up from germline, CDR1 is KGHDR and CDR2 is SFDVKD. CDR3 DNA sequence: TGTGCCAGCCAAACTAGGGACAATGAGCAGTTCTTC. This gives the protein CASQTRDNEQFF.

In this sample, this clonotype turned up a few times. V usage is TRBV5-1 and J usage is TRBJ1-4; D gene ambiguous. Deletions cut 4 bases from V and 8 bases from J, with 18 bases between. Germline CDR1 reads SGHRS; CDR2 reads YFSETQ. The CDR3 loop spans 15 amino acids. CDR3 nucleotide sequence: TGCGCCAGCAGCCCTGGGGAACGGGCAGAGGAAAAACTGTTTTTT. It encodes CASSPGERAEEKLFF.

The chain is built from TRBV20-1 and TRBJ2-5; 7 positions agree with TRBD2. Germline CDR1 and CDR2: DFQATT and SNEGSKA (reference sequence). The V segment lost 6 bases and the J segment 0 bases; nucleotides outside the gene matches: 10. The CDR3 totals 15 residues. CDR3 DNA sequence: TGCAGTGCAGACCACAGCGGGGTTTACCAAGAGACCCAGTACTTC. This translates into CSADHSGVYQETQYF.

The rearrangement uses TRBV3-1 and TRBJ2-5; 7 bases are a match to TRBD2. V trimming: 5 bases; J trimming: 3 bases; junction bases outside the gene matches: 9. The CDR3 consists of 15 residues. Per germline, CDR1 LGHDT and CDR2 YNNKEL (reference sequence). This CDR3 reads CASSEAGGGKETQYF. Written as DNA, the CDR3 is TGTGCCAGCAGCGAAGCCGGCGGGGGAAAAGAGACCCAGTACTTC.

This chain uses TRBV6-5 with TRBJ1-5; maybe TRBD1 (5 bases). From germline, CDR1 is MNHEY and CDR2 SVGAGI. V lost 2 bases, J lost 1 base, and 12 bases lay in between. The CDR3 covers 16 residues. This CDR3 is CASSYIRGQSNQPQHF. The CDR3, as DNA: TGTGCCAGCAGTTACATTAGGGGTCAGAGCAATCAGCCCCAGCATTTT.

The chain uses TRBV4-2 and TRBJ2-2, with 8 bases aligning to TRBD2. Per germline, CDR1 LGHNA and CDR2 YNFKEQ. This CDR3 region has 18 residues. J gave up 3 bases and V 4 bases, and 13 bases lay outside the gene matches. The CDR3 loop reads CASSRDLLAGFDTGELFF. DNA for the CDR3: TGTGCCAGCAGCCGAGATCTTTTAGCGGGATTCGACACCGGGGAGCTGTTTTTT.

The V and J genes are TRBV12-3 or TRBV12-4 and TRBJ1-5; unclear D gene. This CDR3 contains 15 residues. V was clipped by 3 bases and J by 5 bases, with 14 bases between them. CDR3: CASSLGRGFHQPQHF. CDR3 in DNA: TGTGCCAGCAGTTTGGGCCGGGGATTCCATCAGCCCCAGCATTTT.

V usage is TRBV5-1 and J usage is TRBJ2-7; D is unclear. Germline V gene data show CDR1 as SGHRS and CDR2 as YFSETQ. The CDR3 spans 14 residues. The V gene lost 6 bases and the J gene lost 6 bases, with 19 bases spanning the gap. The CDR3 sequence is CASNEVGGISEQYF. The CDR3 DNA is TGCGCCAGCAACGAAGTCGGTGGCATATCCGAGCAGTACTTC.

This sequence joins TRBV7-9 and TRBJ2-1; 8 nucleotides align to TRBD2. The V and J ends lost 4 bases and 8 bases, in that order; junction bases with no gene match: 4. The germline V gene encodes CDR1 SEHNR and CDR2 FQNEAQ (reference sequence). The CDR3 is 13 residues long. The DNA of the CDR3 is TGTGCCAGCAGCTCATCGGGGGGGGATGAGCAGTTCTTC. This translates into CASSSSGGDEQFF.

This clonotype was seen only a few times. The chain combines TRBV20-1 with TRBJ1-2, with D possibly being TRBD1 (5 bases). The CDR3 sequence is 12 residues long. Trimming shortened V by 0 bases and J by 4 bases, and 6 bases separated the two germline ends. Germline CDR1 and CDR2: DFQATT and SNEGSKA (reference sequence). For the CDR3, the DNA is TGCAGTGCTAGAGAGACAGTCTATGGCTACACCTTC. It encodes CSARETVYGYTF.

The chain links TRBV6-1 to TRBJ2-6, with 10 bases matching TRBD1. After removal of 6 bases from V and 0 bases from J, the junction contained 11 bases not matched to a gene. From germline, CDR1 is MNHNS and CDR2 SASEGT. This CDR3 spans 19 amino acids. This chain's CDR3 is CASRAGTGVRGSGANVLTF. CDR3 nucleotides: TGTGCCAGCAGAGCCGGGACAGGGGTACGAGGCTCTGGGGCCAACGTCCTGACTTTC.

The J gene is TRBJ2-3, the V gene TRBV29-1; D not resolved. Germline V gene data show CDR1 as SQVTM and CDR2 as ANQGSEA. The CDR3 has 13 residues. With 1 base removed from V and 4 bases from J, the gap between germline ends came to 9 bases. CDR3 protein: CSVEVPGPDTQYF. CDR3 in DNA: TGCAGCGTTGAAGTGCCCGGGCCAGATACGCAGTATTTT.

This clonotype was detected many times. The chain carries TRBV2 and TRBJ2-7, with TRBD2 identical over 7 bases. The CDR3 is made up of 16 amino acids. The germline V gene has CDR1 SNHLY and CDR2 FYNNEI. The trim removed 4 bases at V and 2 bases at J, leaving 11 bases unmatched. CDR3 sequence (DNA): TGTGCCAGCAGTGCCCCTCGTGGGGGGGGAGCCTACGAGCAGTACTTC. Its protein product is CASSAPRGGGAYEQYF.

This clonotype was found a few times. The rearrangement joins TRBV7-8 to TRBJ2-7; 7 positions match TRBD1. The CDR3 spans 14 residues. Germline values: CDR1 SGHVS, CDR2 FQNEAQ. V lost 3 bases, J lost 3 bases, and 5 bases stayed unmatched. This CDR3 reads CASSLRTGYYEQYF. Here the CDR3 DNA reads TGTGCCAGCAGCTTGCGGACAGGCTACTACGAGCAGTACTTC.

In nucleotides, the CDR3 is TGTGCCAGCGGTACACTAAGTACTGAAGCTTTCTTT. Amino acids: CASGTLSTEAFF. The rearrangement joins TRBV28 to TRBJ1-1; D gene ambiguous. Germline V CDR1 and CDR2: MDHEN, SYDVKM. The CDR3 runs to 12 residues. V was pared by 8 bases and J by 5 bases, with 12 bases between.

The chain carries TRBV28 and TRBJ2-5; 9 nucleotides line up with TRBD1. The junction had 10 bases not matched to a gene; V was cut back by 3 bases and J by 5 bases. The CDR3 length is 16 residues. CDR1 MDHEN and CDR2 SYDVKM come from the germline V gene. As DNA, the CDR3 is TGTGCCAGCAGTTTTGCCGGGACAGGGCCGATGGAGACCCAGTACTTC. This encodes CASSFAGTGPMETQYF.

CDR3 nucleotide sequence: TGCGCCAGCAGCCAAGTAAGGACAGAGATAGAGACCCAGTACTTC. As protein: CASSQVRTEIETQYF. This chain uses TRBV4-3 with TRBJ2-5; the D gene is possibly TRBD1 (6 bases). The CDR3 covers 15 residues. Per the germline V gene, CDR1 is LGHNA and CDR2 is YSLEER. The germline V and J ends were trimmed by 1 base and 4 bases, with 13 bases remaining between them.

The V and J genes are TRBV7-2 and TRBJ2-7; D not certain. V was pared by 1 base and J by 0 bases, with 10 bases between. The CDR3 extends over 15 amino acids. Germline assignment: CDR1 SGHTA and CDR2 FQGNSA. Here the CDR3 DNA reads TGTGCCAGCAGCTTAGATGGCAGTACCTCCTACGAGCAGTACTTC. This encodes CASSLDGSTSYEQYF.

This clonotype was seen a handful of times. This chain joins TRBV2 and TRBJ1-6, with D unclear. In germline, CDR1 is SNHLY, CDR2 FYNNEI. V was pared by 4 bases and J by 4 bases, with 8 bases between. This CDR3 region has 14 residues. As DNA, the CDR3 is TGTGCCAGCAGTGTTGACCTATATAATTCACCCCTCCACTTT. Encoded protein: CASSVDLYNSPLHF.

The CDR3 region has the DNA TGCAGTGCCCCCCTGGCAGGACTAGCGGACAATGAGCAGTTCTTC. Its translation is CSAPLAGLADNEQFF. The chain employs TRBV20-1 and TRBJ2-1; 10 nucleotides align to TRBD2. The CDR3 sequence is 15 residues long. CDR1 and CDR2 from the germline V gene are DFQATT and SNEGSKA (reference sequence). Unmatched junction bases numbered 10, after V lost 6 bases and J lost 5 bases.

The chain joins TRBV5-1 to TRBJ2-2, with 9 bases matching TRBD1. Germline V gene sequence: CDR1 SGHRS, CDR2 YFSETQ. There are 15 residues in the CDR3. The ends lost 7 bases at V and 5 bases at J; junction bases unmatched: 9. CDR3 region: CASRETGGATGELFF. For the CDR3, the DNA is TGCGCCAGCCGGGAAACAGGGGGCGCGACCGGGGAGCTGTTTTTT.

This clonotype occurred many times. This chain links TRBV20-1 with TRBJ2-1; a possible D gene is TRBD2 (6 bases). Germline V gene sequence: CDR1 DFQATT, CDR2 SNEGSKA (reference sequence). The CDR3 extends over 14 amino acids. The CDR3 DNA reads TGCAGCTCCCACAGGCTAGCGAAATACAATGAGCAGTTCTTC. Its protein is CSSHRLAKYNEQFF.